The next 28 T cell receptor beta chains were all read from a single sample in a study of circulating and synovial CD4+ cells in juvenile arthritis. This table comes from immunoSEQ multiplex PCR, and its TCRdb copy is limited to in-frame clones, with some not included. Among tens of thousands of clones listed, around 95% were seen once. What was sequenced was CD4+ T cells from blood. The receptors stem from a human donor with juvenile idiopathic arthritis.

In this sample, this clone turned up once. Relative to the germline gene, one junction end is altered; a read error may explain this. This same CDR3 is encoded by further DNA sequences in the sample. The CDR3, as DNA: TGCGCCAGCAGCCATCCTAGCGCGGATAATTCCCCCCTCCACTTT. This translates into CASSHPSADNSPLHF. The J gene is TRBJ1-6, the V gene TRBV4-1; no firm D call. Germline values: CDR1 MGHRA, CDR2 YSYEKL. The CDR3 has 15 residues.

This chain connects TRBV30 to TRBJ2-7; 7 nucleotides align to TRBD1. Per the germline V gene, CDR1 is GTSNPN and CDR2 is SVGIG (reference sequence). This CDR3 has 15 residues. After removal of 0 bases from V and 0 bases from J, the junction contained 5 bases not matched to a gene. This CDR3 is CAWSVGGHSSYEQYF. In nucleotides, the CDR3 is TGTGCCTGGAGTGTAGGGGGCCATTCCTCCTACGAGCAGTACTTC.

This clone has just a few counts. This chain links TRBV5-4 with TRBJ1-3; TRBD1 is a possible D gene (5 bases). Between the trimmed V and J ends, which lost 4 bases and 0 bases, there was a span of 11 bases. The CDR3 extends over 15 amino acids. The V gene's germline CDR1 is SGHNT and CDR2 YYREEE (reference sequence). The CDR3 bases are TGTGCCAGCAGCCGGGGGATAGGCTCTGGAAACACCATATATTTT. Translated: CASSRGIGSGNTIYF.

This chain links TRBV6-1 with TRBJ1-2; the D is unclear. The germline CDR1 and CDR2 sequences are MNHNS and SASEGT. Trimming left V 2 bases short and J 2 bases short, with 6 bases between. The CDR3 consists of 13 residues. The CDR3 here is CASSESKNYGYTF. The CDR3 region has the DNA TGTGCCAGCAGTGAAAGCAAGAACTATGGCTACACCTTC.

V and J are TRBV5-6 and TRBJ1-1; D is undetermined. The V gene's germline CDR1 is SGHDT and CDR2 YYEEEE. Trimming cost V 4 bases and J 0 bases, with 7 bases left between them. The CDR3 contains 13 residues. This CDR3 reads CASSRLMNTEAFF. The CDR3 nucleotides are TGTGCCAGCAGCCGTCTTATGAACACTGAAGCTTTCTTT.

The chain combines TRBV19 with TRBJ1-1, with D maybe TRBD1 (5 bases). The germline CDR1 and CDR2 sequences are LNHDA and SQIVND (reference sequence). This CDR3 comprises 14 residues. The V gene lost 6 bases and the J gene lost 4 bases, with 15 bases spanning the gap. This CDR3 reads CASRVTESGTEAFF. The DNA for the CDR3 is TGTGCCAGTAGGGTGACAGAATCGGGCACTGAAGCTTTCTTT.

The rearrangement joins TRBV9 to TRBJ2-1; TRBD2 agrees at 8 bases. Germline CDR1 is SGDLS and CDR2 is YYNGEE. The CDR3 runs to 16 residues. J lost 7 bases, V lost 0 bases, and 9 bases had no gene match. The CDR3: CASSVEAAGVGNEQFF. In DNA form, the CDR3 reads TGTGCCAGCAGCGTAGAGGCAGCGGGAGTGGGAAATGAGCAGTTCTTC.

CDR3 sequence (DNA): TGTGCCAGTAGCGTCCGGCTAGCGGGATACTACAATGAGCAGTTCTTC. Translating gives CASSVRLAGYYNEQFF. This chain uses TRBV19 with TRBJ2-1, with 9 bases fitting TRBD2. V gave up 6 bases and J gave up 3 bases; unmatched junction bases: 9. The CDR3 contains 16 residues. CDR1 and CDR2 (germline): LNHDA, SQIVND (reference sequence).

The chain's CDR3 is CASSSYPGTGETEAFF. CDR3 bases: TGTGCCAGCAGCTCTTACCCCGGGACAGGGGAGACTGAAGCTTTCTTT. V is TRBV25-1 and J is TRBJ1-1; 10 nucleotides agree with TRBD1. The V gene end was trimmed by 6 bases and the J gene end by 5 bases; junction bases not matched to a gene: 12. The CDR3 length is 16 residues. CDR1 and CDR2 (germline): MGHDK, SYGVNS.

J is TRBJ2-1 and V is TRBV30, with a weak D call TRBD2 (6 bases). Germline CDR1 is GTSNPN and CDR2 is SVGIG (reference sequence). V lost 1 base and J 5 bases, leaving 9 bases between the germline ends. The CDR3 is made up of 13 amino acids. As DNA, the CDR3 is TGTGCCTGGAGTGGGGACTCACACAATGAGCAGTTCTTC. Residues: CAWSGDSHNEQFF.

The genes are TRBV6-1 and TRBJ2-1, with D maybe TRBD2 (5 bases). This CDR3 has 11 residues. Germline lookup yields CDR1 MNHNS and CDR2 SASEGT. Trimming pared 6 bases from V and 15 bases from J, leaving 15 bases between. CDR3 sequence reads: CASSDVLGVFF. The CDR3, as DNA: TGTGCCAGCAGCGATGTTCTGGGAGTGTTCTTC.

The chain employs TRBV27 and TRBJ1-1, with TRBD1 as a possible D gene (6 bases). With 6 bases removed from V and 1 base from J, the gap between germline ends came to 9 bases. Germline CDR1 is MNHEY and CDR2 is SMNVEV (reference sequence). This CDR3 contains 13 residues. The CDR3 coding sequence is TGTGCCAGCAGCCCGGGACAGAACACTGAAGCTTTCTTT. Translating it yields CASSPGQNTEAFF.

V is TRBV5-1 and J is TRBJ2-1; 9 nucleotides line up with TRBD2. The CDR3 covers 16 residues. The trim removed 5 bases at V and 6 bases at J, leaving 12 bases unmatched. CDR1 is SGHRS, CDR2 YFSETQ, per germline. The CDR3 region is CASSLESGRSLNEQFF. In nucleotides, the CDR3 is TGCGCCAGCAGTCTGGAGAGCGGGAGGTCTCTCAATGAGCAGTTCTTC.

This clone has only one observation. The V and J genes are TRBV19 and TRBJ1-4; D is perhaps TRBD1 (6 bases). The V end was cut by 6 bases, the J end by 4 bases, with 18 bases between. Germline V gene sequence: CDR1 LNHDA, CDR2 SQIVND (reference sequence). The CDR3 contains 16 residues. CDR3: CASRVQGLGGNEKLFF. Here the CDR3 DNA reads TGTGCCAGTAGGGTGCAGGGGCTCGGTGGTAATGAAAAACTGTTTTTT. The whole variable domain, filled in from reference TRBV19 and TRBJ1-4, reads DGGITQSPKYLFRKEGQNVTLSCEQNLNHDAMYWYRQDPGQGLRLIYYSQIVNDFQKGDIAEGYSVSREKKESFPLTVTSAQKNPTAFYLCASRVQGLGGNEKLFFGSGTQLSVL.

This chain joins TRBV6-5 and TRBJ2-3; 9 bases match TRBD2. Germline V gene lookup returns CDR1 MNHEY and CDR2 SVGAGI. V shed 6 bases and J 6 bases; nucleotides not matched to a gene: 7. CDR3 length: 14 residues. Written as DNA, the CDR3 is TGTGCCAGCAGCCCGGGACTAGCATGGGATACGCAGTATTTT. This translates into CASSPGLAWDTQYF.

The V gene is TRBV15, the J gene TRBJ1-5; D is unresolved. Germline V gene sequence: CDR1 LNHNV, CDR2 YYDKDF (reference sequence). Trimming stripped 5 bases from V and 4 bases from J, with 12 bases between. This CDR3 comprises 14 residues. In nucleotides, the CDR3 is TGTGCCACCAGCGGCCGGGAGAAAAATCAGCCCCAGCATTTT. Amino acid sequence: CATSGREKNQPQHF.

This chain links TRBV14 with TRBJ2-7; 9 nucleotides align to TRBD1. The CDR3 is 17 amino acids. Unmatched junction bases numbered 11, after V lost 0 bases and J lost 5 bases. CDR1 and CDR2 from the germline V gene are SGHDN and FVKESK. The CDR3 spells CASSQDLPGQGSHEQYF. The CDR3 DNA follows: TGTGCCAGCAGCCAAGATCTCCCGGGACAGGGTAGCCACGAGCAGTACTTC.

The chain has TRBV6-5 and TRBJ2-7; D may be TRBD2 (5 bases). The CDR3 runs to 15 residues. Germline loops: CDR1 MNHEY, CDR2 SVGAGI. V was trimmed by 5 bases and J by 3 bases, leaving 17 bases between them. The CDR3 DNA sequence: TGTGCCAGCAGTCCCCGGGGTTCTCCTGGCTACGAGCAGTACTTC. It encodes CASSPRGSPGYEQYF.

This chain links TRBV18 with TRBJ2-7; 8 bases are shared with TRBD2. V trimming: 7 bases; J trimming: 7 bases; junction bases outside the gene matches: 9. CDR3 length equals 13 residues. CDR1 is KGHSH and CDR2 is LQKENI in the germline V gene. DNA of the CDR3: TGTGCCAGCTGTGACGGGAGGGCCTGGGAGCAGTACTTC. As protein: CASCDGRAWEQYF.

This chain links TRBV30 with TRBJ1-2, with D tentatively TRBD1 (5 bases). The CDR3 loop spans 13 amino acids. Germline V CDR1 and CDR2: GTSNPN, SVGIG (reference sequence). Trimming removed 3 bases at V and 3 bases at J, with 11 bases between. This CDR3 is CAWSKGSDYGYTF. Here the CDR3 DNA reads TGTGCCTGGAGCAAGGGGTCAGACTATGGCTACACCTTC.

The CDR3 region has the DNA TGTGCCAGCAGTTCAACAGGGTCCGAGGACACTGAAGCTTTCTTT. Its protein is CASSSTGSEDTEAFF. The rearrangement uses TRBV28 and TRBJ1-1, with D perhaps matching TRBD1 (6 bases). V dropped 4 bases and J dropped 3 bases, with 15 bases sitting between them. CDR1 and CDR2 from the germline V gene are MDHEN and SYDVKM. The CDR3 sequence is 15 residues long.

The CDR3: CASSSPPSGANTDTQYF. CDR3 coding DNA: TGTGCCAGTAGTAGCCCACCCAGCGGGGCTAACACAGATACGCAGTATTTT. The chain joins TRBV19 to TRBJ2-3; 7 positions match TRBD2. Germline V gene lookup returns CDR1 LNHDA and CDR2 SQIVND (reference sequence). CDR3 size: 17 residues. V was clipped by 4 bases and J by 2 bases; unmatched bases: 12.

The chain is built from TRBV5-4 and TRBJ1-2, with D unresolved. In germline, CDR1 is SGHNT, CDR2 YYREEE (reference sequence). The CDR3 totals 14 residues. V was trimmed by 0 bases and J by 4 bases, leaving 10 bases between them. CDR3 DNA: TGTGCCAGCAGCTTGGACAGTCAGCTCTATGGCTACACCTTC. It yields the protein CASSLDSQLYGYTF.

This chain joins TRBV7-8 and TRBJ2-5; 9 nucleotides match TRBD2. The J segment lost 4 bases and the V segment lost 3 bases, leaving 12 bases of the junction unmatched. The CDR3 is 17 amino acids. CDR1 SGHVS and CDR2 FQNEAQ come from the germline V gene. CDR3 residues: CASSFPLGGRGLETQYF. The CDR3 DNA is TGTGCCAGCAGCTTCCCCCTGGGCGGGAGGGGGTTAGAGACCCAGTACTTC.

The CDR3 loop reads CASSPRRGGTEAFF. Here the CDR3 DNA reads TGTGCCAGCAGCCCCCGACGGGGGGGCACTGAAGCTTTCTTT. V gene TRBV9 combines with J gene TRBJ1-1, with a tentative D call TRBD1 (5 bases). Per germline, CDR1 SGDLS and CDR2 YYNGEE. CDR3 length: 14 residues. Trimming pared 4 bases from V and 4 bases from J, leaving 14 bases between.

In this sample, this clone turned up once. The chain combines TRBV19 with TRBJ1-5; D is possibly TRBD1 (5 bases). CDR3 length: 15 residues. Germline V CDR1 and CDR2: LNHDA, SQIVND (reference sequence). The germline V and J ends were trimmed by 4 bases and 2 bases, with 12 bases remaining between them. In DNA form, the CDR3 reads TGTGCCAGTAGTACGGGGGAATTTGGCAATCAGCCCCAGCATTTT. Encoded protein: CASSTGEFGNQPQHF.

The CDR3 DNA reads as TGTGCCAGCAGCCCCGGGACAGGGGGCGCCGAGCAGTACTTC. Residues: CASSPGTGGAEQYF. This chain links TRBV7-8 with TRBJ2-5, with 12 bases aligning to TRBD1. Gene TRBJ2-7 matches the end of the DNA better, so the J call may be wrong. CDR3 length: 14 amino acids. Germline assignment: CDR1 SGHVS and CDR2 FQNEAQ.

This sequence joins TRBV28 and TRBJ1-4; 8 bases line up with TRBD1. V lost 4 bases, J lost 7 bases, and 8 bases stayed unmatched. The CDR3 has 15 residues. In germline, CDR1 is MDHEN, CDR2 SYDVKM. The CDR3 DNA follows: TGTGCCAGCAGTTCCCCAGGGGGCTTGGGTGAAAAACTGTTTTTT. It encodes CASSSPGGLGEKLFF.